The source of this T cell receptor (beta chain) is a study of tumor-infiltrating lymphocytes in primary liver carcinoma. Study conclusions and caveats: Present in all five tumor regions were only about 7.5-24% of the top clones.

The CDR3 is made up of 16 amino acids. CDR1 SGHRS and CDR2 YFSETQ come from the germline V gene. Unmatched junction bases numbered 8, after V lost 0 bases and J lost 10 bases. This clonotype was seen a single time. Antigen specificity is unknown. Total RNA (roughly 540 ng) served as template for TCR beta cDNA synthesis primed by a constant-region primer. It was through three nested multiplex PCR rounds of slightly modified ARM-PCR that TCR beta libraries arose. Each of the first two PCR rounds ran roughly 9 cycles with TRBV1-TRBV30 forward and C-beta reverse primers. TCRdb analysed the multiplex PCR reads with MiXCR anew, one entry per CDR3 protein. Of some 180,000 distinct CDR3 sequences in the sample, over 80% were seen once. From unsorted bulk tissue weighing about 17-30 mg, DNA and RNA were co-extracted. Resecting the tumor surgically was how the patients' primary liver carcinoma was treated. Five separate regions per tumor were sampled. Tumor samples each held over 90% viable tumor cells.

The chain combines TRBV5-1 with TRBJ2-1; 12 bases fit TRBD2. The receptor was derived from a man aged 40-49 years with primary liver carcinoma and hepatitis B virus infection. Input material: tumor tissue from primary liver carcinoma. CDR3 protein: CASSLAASGRAPEQFF. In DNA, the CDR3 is TGCGCCAGCAGCTTGGCCGCTAGCGGGAGGGCCCCCGAGCAGTTCTTC.